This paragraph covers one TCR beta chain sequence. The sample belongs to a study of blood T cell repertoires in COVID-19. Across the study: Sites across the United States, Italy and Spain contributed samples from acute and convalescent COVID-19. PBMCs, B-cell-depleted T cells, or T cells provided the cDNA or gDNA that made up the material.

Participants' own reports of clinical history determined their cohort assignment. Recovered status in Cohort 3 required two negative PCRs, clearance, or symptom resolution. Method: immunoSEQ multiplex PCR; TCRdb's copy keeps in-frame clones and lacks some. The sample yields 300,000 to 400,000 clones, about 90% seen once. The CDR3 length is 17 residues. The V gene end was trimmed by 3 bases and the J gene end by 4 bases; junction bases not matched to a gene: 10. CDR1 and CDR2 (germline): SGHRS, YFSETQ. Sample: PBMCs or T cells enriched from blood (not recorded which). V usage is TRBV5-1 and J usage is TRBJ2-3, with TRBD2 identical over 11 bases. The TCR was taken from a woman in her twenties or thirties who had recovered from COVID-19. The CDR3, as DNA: TGCGCCAGCAGCTCTTCATCACTAGCGGGGGCCCCAGATACGCAGTATTTT. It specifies CASSSSSLAGAPDTQYF.